This TCR beta chain is from a study of blood T cells in healthy people across ages. With a J-beta primer mix and a sample-barcoded 5' primer, a second PCR ran roughly 6 to 11 cycles. Each sample yielded at least 3 million CDR3-containing paired-end reads. One entry per CDR3 protein results from TCRdb running MiXCR on the 5' RACE reads. Of about 1.5 million distinct CDR3 sequences listed, about 42% are singletons. A few counts support this clonotype. Its antigen is not identified. Notes on the study in general: Samples with more naive T cells showed higher observed beta diversity. Diversity figures based on one million T cells were deemed too low.

Germline values: CDR1 SGDLS, CDR2 YYNGEE. The CDR3 contains 15 residues. Trimming left V 2 bases short and J 1 base short, with 10 bases between. Source material: blood. The receptor was isolated from a woman younger than 30 in good health. The chain uses TRBV9 and TRBJ2-1, with D hard to call. The CDR3 spells CASSVGVGSYNEQFF. The DNA for the CDR3 is TGTGCCAGCAGCGTTGGGGTGGGGTCCTACAATGAGCAGTTCTTC.